Here is one TCR beta chain with its context. Sequencing was performed with immunoSEQ multiplex PCR; in TCRdb, only in-frame clones are kept and a portion is missing. The sample shows hundreds of thousands of clones, 85% to 90% of them seen only once. These data originate in a study of shared T cell receptors in the human thymus. The V and J ends lost 4 bases and 12 bases respectively, with 13 bases between them. This CDR3 contains 12 residues. Germline CDR1 reads LNHDA; CDR2 reads SQIVND (reference sequence). These data also formed part of another study, on human thymus T cells. That paper notes: Thymic resections from corrective heart surgery supplied the tissue. A high degree of thymic repertoire overlap among unrelated individuals was reported in related research.

The genes are TRBV19 and TRBJ2-1, with D maybe TRBD1 (6 bases). This TCR derives from a boy under two years old with a congenital heart defect. Material: thymocytes. For the CDR3, the DNA is TGTGCCAGTAGTAAAAATCAGGGGTGGCAGTTCTTC. This sequence encodes CASSKNQGWQFF.